This T cell receptor (beta chain) was identified during a study of CD8 T cells in ankylosing spondylitis (dated by TCRdb to about 2017). Broadly, across the study: T cell receptor beta repertoires were profiled in healthy donors and ankylosing spondylitis patients so that disease-linked TCR variants could be found. The whole study cohort included over a hundred healthy donors and about two dozen ankylosing spondylitis patients. Peripheral blood was sampled, and synovial fluid was additionally collected from ankylosing spondylitis patients. Paper-wide results and their limitations: In peripheral blood, the disease-linked clones were found at relatively low frequencies and had a CD8+ phenotype. Blood from ankylosing spondylitis patients appeared to be characterized by a TCR beta motif composed of 7 to 9 highly homologous amino acid variants. Some of the motif variants had been reported before in the synovial fluid and blood of reactive arthritis patients, a finding that suggests common disease-initiation mechanisms. Significant enrichment of the disease-linked clones was reported in matched synovial fluid samples from ankylosing spondylitis patients.

Taken from the germline V gene, the CDR1 and CDR2 loops are SQVTM and ANQGSEA. The cysteine opens and the phenylalanine closes a CDR3 of 13 amino acids. The sequence is cut down to CDR3 DNA, 39 bases in frame from base 1. The germline V and J ends show losses of 4 bases and 2 bases respectively, and no gene match explains 4 bases of the junction. This clonotype was counted ten times or more. Its antigen is unknown. The sample holds no much larger clone one base away, and base qualities are not on file. TCRdb names Illumina HiSeq 2500 as the instrument used. Quantitative 5'-RACE with molecular barcodes was used to prepare TCR beta libraries. Processing in the source paper ran as follows. A new computational method, built on a probabilistic model of VDJ rearrangement, was used to identify disease-linked TCR variants. The public reads were run again by TCRdb, first through fastp at Q25 and then through MiXCR, and only productive beta chains were kept. Here each entry gathers all rows of one CDR3 protein and keeps the most common genes and DNA. TCRdb, not the authors, supplied the V and J calls. In this sample the table shows about 140,000 distinct CDR3 sequences, more than 9.5% of which occur a single time. The top ten hold over 4% of the sample.

The chain is encoded by TRBV29-1 joined to TRBJ2-7; 8 junctional bases match TRBD1. The specimen sequenced was blood, either unsorted or a sorted T cell fraction (not recorded which). This sequence was found in a female donor with ankylosing spondylitis or in good health (not recorded which). The sequenced DNA is TGCAGCGTTGTGGACAGGGCCCCCTACGAGCAGTACTTC. It encodes CSVVDRAPYEQYF.